This TCR beta chain stems from a study of blood T cell repertoires in COVID-19. Study information: COVID-19 samples from acute and convalescent phases originated in the United States, Italy and Spain. Sources were T cells, B-cell-depleted T cells, or PBMCs; the material itself was cDNA or gDNA.

Original processing methods: Nucleated cell counts were estimated from reference gene primer amplification. Profiling relied on immunoSEQ multiplex PCR, and the TCRdb table lists in-frame clones only, not all of them. V, J and clone size are taken as reported in that table, and D and trimming were inferred from the DNA itself. The sample consists of approximately 150,000 clones, over 65% of them appearing once. Between the trimmed V and J ends, which lost 2 bases and 5 bases, there was a span of 13 bases. The CDR3 has 15 amino acids. Germline values: CDR1 LNHDA, CDR2 SQIVND (reference sequence). Sequencing input: peripheral blood. This receptor was identified in a man aged 45 to 65 with acute or convalescent COVID-19. This chain joins TRBV19 and TRBJ2-1; D is ambiguous. The CDR3 DNA is TGTGCCAGTAGTATATTCGGTACCCGAAACAATGAGCAGTTCTTC. This gives the protein CASSIFGTRNNEQFF.